This T cell receptor beta chain was recorded in a study of siplizumab effects on memory and regulatory T cells. Sequencing used immunoSEQ multiplex PCR; TCRdb keeps in-frame clones, though not all of them. The sample has 20,000 to 30,000 clones, 84% seen once; the top ten hold about 25%. A word on this clone: No antigen is known for it.

Study-wide findings and caveats: With siplizumab, Treg-derived clones averaged roughly 69% of mappable alloreactive CD4+ clones, versus roughly 27% in controls. Suppression by proliferating Tregs derived from siplizumab cultures was not verified. Assignment of a naive or memory phenotype failed for roughly 75-95% of the proliferating CD4+ or CD8+ clones.

CDR3 size: 13 residues. Germline loops: CDR1 GTSNPN, CDR2 SVGIG (reference sequence). J gave up 4 bases and V 1 base, and 1 base lay outside the gene matches. This clonotype was obtained from a human donor in good health. Material: memory CD4+ T cells sorted from blood. The chain employs TRBV30 and TRBJ1-2; 9 bases line up with TRBD1. This CDR3 reads CAWSGDRVYGYTF. The CDR3 nucleotides read TGTGCCTGGAGTGGGGACAGGGTCTATGGCTACACCTTC. Filled out from reference TRBV30 and TRBJ1-2, the complete variable domain reads SQTIHQWPATLVQPVGSPLSLECTVEGTSNPNLYWYRQAAGRGLQLLFYSVGIGQISSEVPQNLSASRPQDRQFILSSKKLLLSDSGFYLCAWSGDRVYGYTFGSGTRLTVV.